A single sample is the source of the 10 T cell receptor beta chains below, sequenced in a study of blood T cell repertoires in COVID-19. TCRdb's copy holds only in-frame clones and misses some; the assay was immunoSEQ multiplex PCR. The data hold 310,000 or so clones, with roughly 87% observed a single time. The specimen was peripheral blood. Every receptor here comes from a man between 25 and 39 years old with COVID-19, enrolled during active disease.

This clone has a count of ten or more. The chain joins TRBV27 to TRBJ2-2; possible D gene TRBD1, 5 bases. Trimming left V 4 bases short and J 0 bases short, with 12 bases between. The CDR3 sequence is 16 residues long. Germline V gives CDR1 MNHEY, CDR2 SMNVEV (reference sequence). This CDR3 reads CASSSRHRPNTGELFF. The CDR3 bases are TGTGCCAGCAGTTCCCGGCACAGGCCGAACACCGGGGAGCTGTTTTTT.

Here the CDR3 DNA reads TGTGCCAGCAGCCCTCGGACAGGCACTTACGAGCAGTACTTC. Translating gives CASSPRTGTYEQYF. The chain uses TRBV7-9 and TRBJ2-7; TRBD1 matches 7 bases. There are 14 residues in the CDR3. Looked up from germline, CDR1 is SEHNR and CDR2 is FQNEAQ (reference sequence). V lost 5 bases to trimming and J lost 4 bases; unmatched junction nucleotides: 8.

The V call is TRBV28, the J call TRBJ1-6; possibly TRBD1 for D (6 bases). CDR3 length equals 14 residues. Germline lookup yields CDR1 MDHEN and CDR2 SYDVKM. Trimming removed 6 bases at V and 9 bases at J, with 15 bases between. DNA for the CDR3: TGTGCCAGCAGACAACAGGGTGGTGTTTCACCCCTCCACTTT. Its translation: CASRQQGGVSPLHF.

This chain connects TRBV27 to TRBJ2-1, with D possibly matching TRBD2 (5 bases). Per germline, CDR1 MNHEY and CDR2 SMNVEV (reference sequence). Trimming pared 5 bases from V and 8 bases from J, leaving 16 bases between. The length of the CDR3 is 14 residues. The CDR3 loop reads CASSHRSGSDEQFF. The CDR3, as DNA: TGTGCCAGCAGTCATCGGTCTGGGAGTGATGAGCAGTTCTTC.

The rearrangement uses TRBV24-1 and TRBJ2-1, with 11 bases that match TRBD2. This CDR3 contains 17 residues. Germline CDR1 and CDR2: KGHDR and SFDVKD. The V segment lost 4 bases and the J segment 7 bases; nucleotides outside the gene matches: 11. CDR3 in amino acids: CATSDIQGASGRNEQFF. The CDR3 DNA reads TGTGCCACCAGTGACATACAGGGGGCTAGCGGGAGGAATGAGCAGTTCTTC.

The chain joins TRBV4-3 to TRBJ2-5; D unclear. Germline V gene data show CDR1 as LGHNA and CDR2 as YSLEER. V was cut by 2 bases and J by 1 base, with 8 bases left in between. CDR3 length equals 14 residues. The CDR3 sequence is CASSQQYSQETQYF. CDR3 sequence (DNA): TGCGCCAGCAGCCAACAATACAGCCAAGAGACCCAGTACTTC.

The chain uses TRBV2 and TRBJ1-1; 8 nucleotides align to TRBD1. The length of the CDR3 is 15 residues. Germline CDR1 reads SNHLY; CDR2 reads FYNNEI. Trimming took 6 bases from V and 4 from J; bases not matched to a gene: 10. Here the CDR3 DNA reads TGTGCCAGCAGCGACGGACAGGGACTGGGCACTGAAGCTTTCTTT. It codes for CASSDGQGLGTEAFF.

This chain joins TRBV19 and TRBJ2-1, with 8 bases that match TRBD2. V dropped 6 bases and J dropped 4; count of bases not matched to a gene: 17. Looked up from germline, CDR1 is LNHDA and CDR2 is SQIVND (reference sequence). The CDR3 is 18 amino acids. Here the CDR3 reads CASRPLDLAGSLYNEQFF. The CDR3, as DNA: TGTGCCAGTAGACCACTAGACTTAGCGGGATCCTTGTACAATGAGCAGTTCTTC.

The CDR3 protein is CASSGRSPGELFF. The CDR3 bases are TGTGCCAGCAGTGGGCGTAGCCCCGGGGAGCTGTTTTTT. The gene calls are TRBV2 and TRBJ2-2; D call uncertain. The CDR3 is made up of 13 amino acids. Between the trimmed V and J ends, which lost 4 bases and 6 bases, there was a span of 9 bases. Per germline, CDR1 SNHLY and CDR2 FYNNEI.

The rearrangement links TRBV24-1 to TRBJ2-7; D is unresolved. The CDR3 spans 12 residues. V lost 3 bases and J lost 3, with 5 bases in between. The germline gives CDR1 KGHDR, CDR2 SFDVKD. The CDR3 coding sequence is TGTGCCACCAGTGATCCGAGCTACGAGCAGTACTTC. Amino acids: CATSDPSYEQYF.